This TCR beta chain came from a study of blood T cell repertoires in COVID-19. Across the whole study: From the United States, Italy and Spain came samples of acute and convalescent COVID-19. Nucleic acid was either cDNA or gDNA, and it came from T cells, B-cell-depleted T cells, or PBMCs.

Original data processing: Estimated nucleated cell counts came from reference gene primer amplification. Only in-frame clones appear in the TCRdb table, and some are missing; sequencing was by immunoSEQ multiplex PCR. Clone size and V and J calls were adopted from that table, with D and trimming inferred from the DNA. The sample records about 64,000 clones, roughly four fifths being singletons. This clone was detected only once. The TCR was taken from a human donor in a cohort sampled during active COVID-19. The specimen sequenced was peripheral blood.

In DNA form, the CDR3 reads TGTGCCAGCAGCTTGGCAGGTCGCACAGATACGCAGTATTTT. Amino acids: CASSLAGRTDTQYF. The rearrangement joins TRBV11-3 to TRBJ2-3; no definite D call. Germline-derived CDR1 and CDR2 are SGHNT and YENEEA. Trimming shortened V by 3 bases and J by 1 base, and 8 bases separated the two germline ends. CDR3 length: 14 residues.